This T cell receptor beta chain comes out of a study of T cell repertoires in urothelial bladder cancer. Study context: The roughly 12 resected lesions were three cT0, three cTa, three cT1 and three cT2 or greater.

Sequenced by immunoSEQ multiplex PCR; TCRdb stores in-frame clones only, minus some. The table shows thousands of clones, with around 76% occurring only once. With respect to this clone: Antigen: not known.

General observations from the study: Infiltrating lymphocytes: median around 2% in carcinoma versus about 11% in benign specimens. A single clone reached 2% to 2.5% in benign versus up to roughly 15% in carcinoma. Carcinoma specimens had fewer T cells than benign specimens.

After removal of 4 bases from V and 3 bases from J, the junction contained 3 bases not matched to a gene. The germline V gene encodes CDR1 SGHRS and CDR2 YFSETQ. CDR3 length: 13 amino acids. Material for sequencing was tumor-infiltrating cells from bladder cancer. The chain uses TRBV5-1 and TRBJ1-2, with 7 positions matching TRBD1. The TCR was taken from a human donor with urothelial carcinoma. In nucleotides, the CDR3 is TGCGCCAGCAGCCACGGACAGGACTATGGCTACACCTTC. Protein: CASSHGQDYGYTF.